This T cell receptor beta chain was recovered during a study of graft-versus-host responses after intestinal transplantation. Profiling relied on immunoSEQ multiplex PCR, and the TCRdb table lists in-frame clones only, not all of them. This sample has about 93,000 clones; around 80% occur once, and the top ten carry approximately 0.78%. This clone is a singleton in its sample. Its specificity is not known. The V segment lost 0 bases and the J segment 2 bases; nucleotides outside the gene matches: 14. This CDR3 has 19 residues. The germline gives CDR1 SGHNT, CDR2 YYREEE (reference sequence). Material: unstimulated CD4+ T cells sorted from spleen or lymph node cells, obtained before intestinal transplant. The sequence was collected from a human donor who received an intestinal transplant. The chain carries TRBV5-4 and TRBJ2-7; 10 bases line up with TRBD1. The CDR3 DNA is TGTGCCAGCAGCTTGGGGACAGGGGGGGGGCTGCCAATAGCCTACGAGCAGTACTTC. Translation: CASSLGTGGGLPIAYEQYF.